Listed here are 15 T cell receptor beta chains from one sample, sequenced in a study of CD8+ T cells in alopecia areata (dated by TCRdb to 2016 to 2019). Library creation used the immunoSEQ multiplex PCR assay. To provide template for TCR sequencing, every sample had RNA extracted and reverse transcribed into cDNA. TCRdb limited this immuneACCESS table to in-frame rearrangements with V and J called. A share of clones is missing; checked studies link under half to unresolved V genes, and the rest is unexplained. This sample comprises 110,000 to 150,000 clones, less than 75% of them detected only once. 30% to 45% of the sample goes to the ten largest clones. The sample taken for sequencing was CD8+ T cells sorted from blood. These receptor sequences come from a human donor in good health.

This chain uses TRBV13 with TRBJ2-7; D uncertain. Trimming stripped 2 bases from V and 2 bases from J, with 7 bases between. From germline, CDR1 is PRHDT and CDR2 FYEKMQ (reference sequence). The CDR3 is 13 residues long. CDR3 residues: CASSLSPTYEQYF. The CDR3 coding sequence is TGTGCCAGCAGCTTAAGTCCAACCTACGAGCAGTACTTC.

The chain couples TRBV11-3 to TRBJ2-3; the D is unclear. Between the trimmed V and J ends, which lost 5 bases and 3 bases, there was a span of 9 bases. In germline, CDR1 is SGHNT, CDR2 YENEEA. The CDR3 runs to 13 residues. CDR3 DNA: TGTGCCAGCAGCCCGGGTGAGACAGATACGCAGTATTTT. Protein sequence: CASSPGETDTQYF.

The chain links TRBV30 to TRBJ2-2; D is unresolved. Between the trimmed V and J ends, which lost 3 bases and 5 bases, there was a span of 4 bases. Germline V gene sequence: CDR1 GTSNPN, CDR2 SVGIG (reference sequence). This CDR3 is 11 amino acids long. In nucleotides, the CDR3 is TGTGCCTGGAGAGGTACCGGGGAGCTGTTTTTT. The encoded protein is CAWRGTGELFF.

The chain has TRBV5-1 and TRBJ2-7; 10 bases map to TRBD1. J lost 4 bases, V lost 4 bases, and 8 bases had no gene match. Germline lookup yields CDR1 SGHRS and CDR2 YFSETQ. This CDR3 is 15 amino acids long. The CDR3 DNA is TGCGCCAGCAGCCAGGTAGGGGACAGGGGTTACGAGCAGTACTTC. Translating it yields CASSQVGDRGYEQYF.

This clone is judged medium-sized (0.01 to 0.1%). The chain carries TRBV7-9 and TRBJ2-1, with 11 bases identical to TRBD1. The V gene end was trimmed by 6 bases and the J gene end by 4 bases; junction bases not matched to a gene: 8. This CDR3 is built from 16 residues. Germline-derived CDR1 and CDR2 are SEHNR and FQNEAQ (reference sequence). CDR3 nucleotide sequence: TGTGCCAGCAGTACCCCCGGGGACAGGGGGTACAATGAGCAGTTCTTC. Amino acid sequence: CASSTPGDRGYNEQFF.

The rearrangement links TRBV14 to TRBJ2-5, with D possibly being TRBD1 or TRBD2 (5 bases each). This CDR3 has 15 residues. Trimming removed 0 bases from V and 4 bases from J, with 12 bases in between. The germline V gene encodes CDR1 SGHDN and CDR2 FVKESK. In nucleotides, the CDR3 is TGTGCCAGCAGCCAAGATCCCCCAGGGAGAGAGACCCAGTACTTC. It specifies CASSQDPPGRETQYF.

This chain uses TRBV27 with TRBJ2-7; 7 bases are shared with TRBD1. Germline V CDR1 and CDR2: MNHEY, SMNVEV (reference sequence). The CDR3 has 15 residues. J lost 6 bases, V lost 5 bases, and 13 bases had no gene match. This chain's CDR3 is CASSPRQGVGSEQYF. CDR3 DNA sequence: TGTGCCAGCAGTCCGAGACAGGGAGTGGGATCCGAGCAGTACTTC.

The chain links TRBV29-1 to TRBJ1-3, with unresolved D. V lost 3 bases and J 4 bases, leaving 4 bases between the germline ends. Germline CDR1 SQVTM, CDR2 ANQGSEA. This CDR3 has 11 residues. CDR3 region: CSVDTGNTIYF. CDR3 bases: TGCAGCGTTGATACGGGAAACACCATATATTTT.

The genes are TRBV28 and TRBJ1-5; tentatively, D is TRBD1 (5 bases). This CDR3 has 15 residues. V lost 6 bases, J lost 7 bases, and 19 bases lay in between. Per germline, CDR1 MDHEN and CDR2 SYDVKM. This CDR3 reads CASSPGSAGRQPQHF. CDR3 nucleotide sequence: TGTGCCAGCAGCCCCGGGTCGGCAGGGCGGCAGCCCCAGCATTTT.

The V gene is TRBV28, the J gene TRBJ1-1; TRBD1 might be the D (6 bases). The CDR3 contains 13 residues. CDR1 is MDHEN and CDR2 is SYDVKM in the germline V gene. V gave up 3 bases and J gave up 5 bases, with 10 bases separating them. The CDR3 reads CASSFYQGTEAFF. As DNA, the CDR3 is TGTGCCAGCAGTTTTTACCAGGGGACTGAAGCTTTCTTT.

The gene calls are TRBV27 and TRBJ2-7; the D is unclear. This CDR3 comprises 19 residues. Trimming removed 0 bases from V and 2 bases from J, with 23 bases in between. Germline V gene lookup returns CDR1 MNHEY and CDR2 SMNVEV (reference sequence). In DNA form, the CDR3 reads TGTGCCAGCAGTTTATCAGCCCCTTTTGGTCTTACCGGCGCCTACGAGCAGTACTTC. This translates into CASSLSAPFGLTGAYEQYF.

The rearrangement joins TRBV5-6 to TRBJ2-1; D unresolved. The CDR3 runs to 12 residues. Germline V gene lookup returns CDR1 SGHDT and CDR2 YYEEEE. V lost 4 bases, J lost 7 bases, and 9 bases lay in between. CDR3 amino acids: CASSIDVNEQFF. As DNA, the CDR3 is TGTGCCAGCAGCATCGACGTTAATGAGCAGTTCTTC.

The chain is built from TRBV29-1 and TRBJ2-1; D may be TRBD1 (6 bases). This CDR3 spans 12 amino acids. Trimming cost V 4 bases and J 8 bases, with 12 bases left between them. The germline gives CDR1 SQVTM, CDR2 ANQGSEA. CDR3 DNA sequence: TGCAGCGTTGGATCAGGGGAACATGAGCAGTTCTTC. Translated, it gives CSVGSGEHEQFF.

This clone turned up a few times. The rearrangement links TRBV6-5 to TRBJ2-1; D gene unclear. This CDR3 has 11 amino acids. Between the trimmed V and J ends, which lost 6 bases and 4 bases, there was a span of 4 bases. CDR1 and CDR2 from the germline V gene are MNHEY and SVGAGI. The CDR3 is CASSKYNEQFF. The CDR3 nucleotides are TGTGCCAGCAGCAAGTACAATGAGCAGTTCTTC.

This chain uses TRBV13 with TRBJ1-1, with D hard to call. The CDR3 totals 14 residues. Trimming took off 5 bases at V and 6 bases at J, with 16 bases between the two ends. Germline-derived CDR1 and CDR2 are PRHDT and FYEKMQ (reference sequence). The DNA for the CDR3 is TGTGCCAGCAGCCGTCGTGGGGAAGTGGCTGAAGCTTTCTTT. Protein sequence: CASSRRGEVAEAFF.